This TCR beta chain emerged from a study of blood T cell repertoires in COVID-19. Study-wide context: Researchers got acute and convalescent COVID-19 samples from the United States, Italy and Spain.

The repertoire was sequenced with immunoSEQ multiplex PCR; TCRdb's copy has only in-frame clones and lacks some. The table has some 70,000 clones, roughly 91% seen once. Germline V gene sequence: CDR1 LGHDT, CDR2 YNNKEL (reference sequence). The V segment lost 4 bases and the J segment 1 base; nucleotides outside the gene matches: 12. The CDR3 contains 17 residues. Sequencing was performed on peripheral blood. The source is a man in his fifties or sixties with active COVID-19. This chain uses TRBV3-1 (or the pseudogene TRBV3-2) with TRBJ2-5, with 7 bases that match TRBD2. The CDR3 spells CASSLLREGRVQETQYF. The CDR3 DNA reads as TGTGCCAGCAGCCTACTCAGGGAGGGTCGGGTCCAAGAGACCCAGTACTTC.